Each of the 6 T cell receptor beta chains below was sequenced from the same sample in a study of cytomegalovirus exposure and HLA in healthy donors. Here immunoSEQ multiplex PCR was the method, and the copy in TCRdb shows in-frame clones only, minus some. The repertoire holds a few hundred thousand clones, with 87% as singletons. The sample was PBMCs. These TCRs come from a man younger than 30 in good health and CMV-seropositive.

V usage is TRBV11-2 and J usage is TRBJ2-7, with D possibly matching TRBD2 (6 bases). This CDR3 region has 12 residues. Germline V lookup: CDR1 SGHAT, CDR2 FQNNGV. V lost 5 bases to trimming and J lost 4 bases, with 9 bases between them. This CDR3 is CASSPEGYEQYF. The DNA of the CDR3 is TGTGCCAGCAGCCCGGAGGGGTACGAGCAGTACTTC.

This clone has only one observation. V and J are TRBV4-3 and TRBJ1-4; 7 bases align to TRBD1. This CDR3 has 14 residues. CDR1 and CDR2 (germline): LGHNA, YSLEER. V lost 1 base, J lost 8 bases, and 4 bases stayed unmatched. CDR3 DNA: TGCGCCAGCAGCCAAGCAGGGGGAAGAGAAAAACTGTTTTTT. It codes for CASSQAGGREKLFF.

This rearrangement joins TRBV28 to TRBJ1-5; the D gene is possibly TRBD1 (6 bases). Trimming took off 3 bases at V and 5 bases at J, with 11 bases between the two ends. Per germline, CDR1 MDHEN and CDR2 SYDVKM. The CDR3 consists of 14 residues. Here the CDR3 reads CASSFRGAHQPQHF. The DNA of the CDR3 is TGTGCCAGCAGTTTCCGGGGGGCTCATCAGCCCCAGCATTTT.

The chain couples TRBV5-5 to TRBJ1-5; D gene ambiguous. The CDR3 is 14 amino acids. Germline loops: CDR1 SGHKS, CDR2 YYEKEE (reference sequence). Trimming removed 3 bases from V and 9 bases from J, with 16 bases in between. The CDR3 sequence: CASSSRRSDGPQHF. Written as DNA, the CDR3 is TGTGCCAGCAGCTCCCGACGGTCTGATGGGCCCCAGCATTTT. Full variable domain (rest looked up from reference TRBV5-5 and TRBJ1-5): DAGVTQSPTHLIKTRGQQVTLRCSPISGHKSVSWYQQVLGQGPQFIFQYYEKEERGRGNFPDRFSARQFPNYSSELNVNALLLGDSALYLCASSSRRSDGPQHFGDGTRLSIL.

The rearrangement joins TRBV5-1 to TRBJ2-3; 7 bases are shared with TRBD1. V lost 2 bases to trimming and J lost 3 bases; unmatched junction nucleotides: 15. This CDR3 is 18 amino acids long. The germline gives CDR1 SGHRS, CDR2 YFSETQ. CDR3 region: CASSFSAGVAGGTDTQYF. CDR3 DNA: TGCGCCAGCAGCTTCTCGGCCGGAGTGGCAGGGGGAACAGATACGCAGTATTTT.

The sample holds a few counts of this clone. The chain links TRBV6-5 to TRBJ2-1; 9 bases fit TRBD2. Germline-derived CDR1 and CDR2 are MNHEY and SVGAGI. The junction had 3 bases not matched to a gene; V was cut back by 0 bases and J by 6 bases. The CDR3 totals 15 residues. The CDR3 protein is CASSYSAGGFNEQFF. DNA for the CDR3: TGTGCCAGCAGTTACTCGGCGGGAGGGTTCAATGAGCAGTTCTTC.